A selection of T cell receptor beta chains follows, all from one sample in a study of blood T cell repertoires in COVID-19. Libraries were prepared by immunoSEQ multiplex PCR; TCRdb keeps only in-frame clonotypes and omits some of them. Among some 250,000 clones, 88% were seen once, and the ten largest hold about 0.7%. The sequenced sample was peripheral blood. The receptor source for this set is a human donor in a cohort sampled during active COVID-19. CDR3s include the opening cysteine and the closing phenylalanine or tryptophan. Each record gives: D gene, J gene, V gene, clone size, CDR3 DNA, CDR3 protein. A D gene is named only where the DNA matches it firmly. Clone size is stated in some rows and not others, as once, few, many or a class when expanded.

D gene: .
J gene: TRBJ1-2
V gene: TRBV30
clone size: .
CDR3 DNA: TGTGCCTGGGGACCTGAGACGGGAGGGTATGGCTACACCTTC
CDR3 protein: CAWGPETGGYGYTF

D gene: .
J gene: TRBJ2-5
V gene: TRBV12-3/TRBV12-4
clone size: .
CDR3 DNA: TGTGCCAGCAGTTTGGAGGAGACCCAGTACTTC
CDR3 protein: CASSLEETQYF

D gene: TRBD1
J gene: TRBJ1-2
V gene: TRBV7-2
clone size: .
CDR3 DNA: TGTGCCAGCAGCCGGACAGGGGTTAACTATGGCTACACCTTC
CDR3 protein: CASSRTGVNYGYTF

D gene: .
J gene: TRBJ1-5
V gene: TRBV18
clone size: .
CDR3 DNA: TGTGCCAGCTCTGCGGGACTTTATAGCAATCAGCCCCAGCATTTT
CDR3 protein: CASSAGLYSNQPQHF

D gene: .
J gene: TRBJ2-7
V gene: TRBV28
clone size: .
CDR3 DNA: TGTGCCAGCAGTTCAACCGACTTACATAGCTCCTACGAGCAGTACTTC
CDR3 protein: CASSSTDLHSSYEQYF

D gene: .
J gene: TRBJ1-3
V gene: TRBV4-1
clone size: .
CDR3 DNA: TGCGCCAGCAGCCAAGATCAGGGTGAGTGGAACACCATATATTTT
CDR3 protein: CASSQDQGEWNTIYF

D gene: .
J gene: TRBJ1-1
V gene: TRBV7-2
clone size: .
CDR3 DNA: TGTGCCAGCACCCCCCACCCAGGGGACACTGAAGCTTTCTTT
CDR3 protein: CASTPHPGDTEAFF

D gene: .
J gene: TRBJ2-7
V gene: TRBV7-2
clone size: once
CDR3 DNA: TGTGCCAGCACCCGTTCCAGGGGGGACTACGAGCAGTACTTC
CDR3 protein: CASTRSRGDYEQYF

D gene: TRBD1
J gene: TRBJ1-1
V gene: TRBV24-1
clone size: .
CDR3 DNA: TGTGCCACTCAGGGGGGAACGGGCACTGAAGCTTTCTTT
CDR3 protein: CATQGGTGTEAFF

D gene: TRBD1
J gene: TRBJ1-2
V gene: TRBV29-1
clone size: .
CDR3 DNA: TGCAGCGTTGTAACAGGGGCGAACTATGGCTACACCTTC
CDR3 protein: CSVVTGANYGYTF

D gene: TRBD1
J gene: TRBJ1-4
V gene: TRBV2
clone size: .
CDR3 DNA: TGTGCCAGCAGTCAGGGGGCAGGGGGTTTGAAACTGTTTTTT
CDR3 protein: CASSQGAGGLKLFF

D gene: TRBD1
J gene: TRBJ1-5
V gene: TRBV4-3
clone size: few
CDR3 DNA: TGCGCCAGCAGCCTGGACAGGGGGCGCGAGCAGCCCCAGCATTTT
CDR3 protein: CASSLDRGREQPQHF

D gene: TRBD1
J gene: TRBJ2-6
V gene: TRBV5-1
clone size: .
CDR3 DNA: TGCGCCAGCAGCGCCGGACAGGGTCTTATGGGGGCCAACGTCCTGACTTTC
CDR3 protein: CASSAGQGLMGANVLTF

D gene: .
J gene: TRBJ1-2
V gene: TRBV6-2/TRBV6-3
clone size: .
CDR3 DNA: TGTGCCAGCAGCCGTGGACAAAACTATGGCTACACCTTC
CDR3 protein: CASSRGQNYGYTF

D gene: TRBD1
J gene: TRBJ1-5
V gene: TRBV9
clone size: few
CDR3 DNA: TGTGCCAGCAGCACGCGGGACAGGGTTAGCAATCAGCCCCAGCATTTT
CDR3 protein: CASSTRDRVSNQPQHF

D gene: TRBD1
J gene: TRBJ1-2
V gene: TRBV28
clone size: .
CDR3 DNA: TGTGCCAGCAGTTGGACAGGCGGCTACACCTTC
CDR3 protein: CASSWTGGYTF

D gene: .
J gene: TRBJ1-4
V gene: TRBV27
clone size: few
CDR3 DNA: TGTGCCAGCAGTTTATCGAGTGCAACTAATGAAAAACTGTTTTTT
CDR3 protein: CASSLSSATNEKLFF